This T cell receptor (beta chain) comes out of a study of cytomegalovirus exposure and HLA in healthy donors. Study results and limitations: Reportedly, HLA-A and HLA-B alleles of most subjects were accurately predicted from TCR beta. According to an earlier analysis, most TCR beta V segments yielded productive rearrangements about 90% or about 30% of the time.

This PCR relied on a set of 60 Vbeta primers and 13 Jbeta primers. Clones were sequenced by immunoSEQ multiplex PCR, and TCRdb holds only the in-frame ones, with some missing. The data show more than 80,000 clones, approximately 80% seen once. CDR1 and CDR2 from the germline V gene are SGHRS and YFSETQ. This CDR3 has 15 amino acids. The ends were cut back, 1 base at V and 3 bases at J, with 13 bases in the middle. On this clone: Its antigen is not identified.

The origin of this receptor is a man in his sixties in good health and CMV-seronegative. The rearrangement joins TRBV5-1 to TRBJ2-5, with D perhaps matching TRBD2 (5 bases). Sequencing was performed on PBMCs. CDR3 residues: CASSLRRLTEETQYF. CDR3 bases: TGCGCCAGCAGCTTGCGGAGGCTAACCGAAGAGACCCAGTACTTC. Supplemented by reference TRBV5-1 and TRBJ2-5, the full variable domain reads KAGVTQTPRYLIKTRGQQVTLSCSPISGHRSVSWYQQTPGQGLQFLFEYFSETQRNKGNFPGRFSGRQFSNSRSEMNVSTLELGDSALYLCASSLRRLTEETQYFGPGTRLLVL.